These T cell receptor beta chains were read from a single sample in a study of blood T cell repertoires in COVID-19. Assay used: immunoSEQ multiplex PCR; TCRdb lists only in-frame clones, some missing. There are under 200,000 clones in the sample; around nine tenths occur only once, and 6% lies in the top ten. Sequencing input: peripheral blood. All receptors come from a man between 35 and 55 years old with active or convalescent COVID-19. The CDR3 runs from the conserved cysteine through the conserved F or W. D genes are given only for firm matches. Clone sizes are given selectively: once, few, many, or a class where the clone is expanded.

TRBD2	TRBV5-6	-	TRBJ2-2	TGTGCCAGCAGCTTAAAAGCGGGAGTTAGCACCGGGGAGCTGTTTTTT	CASSLKAGVSTGELFF
TRBD1	TRBV28	-	TRBJ1-1	TGTGCCAGCAGTTTTCTACCCGGGACAGGGGTCACTGAAGCTTTCTTT	CASSFLPGTGVTEAFF
TRBD2	TRBV6-5	once	TRBJ2-5	TGTGCCAGCACATCGGGGGGCCAAGAGACCCAGTACTTC	CASTSGGQETQYF
TRBD1	TRBV11-2	once	TRBJ2-3	TGTGCCAGCAGCCCAACGGACAGGGGGCGAGAGATTCCGTATTTT	CASSPTDRGREIPYF
-	TRBV6-5	-	TRBJ2-7	TGTGCCAGCAGTTACTCGACGCGAACAGGTAACTACGAGCAGTACTTC	CASSYSTRTGNYEQYF
-	TRBV18	-	TRBJ1-2	TGTGCCAGCTCACCAGGTCCGGAGGGCTACACCTTC	CASSPGPEGYTF
-	TRBV7-6	-	TRBJ2-2	TGTGCCAGCACGGGAACCGGGGAGCTGTTTTTT	CASTGTGELFF
-	TRBV5-1	-	TRBJ1-5	TGCGCCAGCAGCTTGGGGCCCTACTATGAATATAGCAATCAGCCCCAGCATTTT	CASSLGPYYEYSNQPQHF
-	TRBV24-1	-	TRBJ1-5	TGTGCCACCAGTGATCCAGAGGACAGATACAATCAGCCCCAGCATTTT	CATSDPEDRYNQPQHF
TRBD2	TRBV19	-	TRBJ2-1	TGTGCCAGTAGTATAGCAGCGGGGGGCGTCAATGAGCAGTTCTTC	CASSIAAGGVNEQFF
-	TRBV7-9	few	TRBJ1-1	TGTGCCAGCAGCAAAACAACAGGGTTGAATGGTGAAGCTTTCTTT	CASSKTTGLNGEAFF
-	TRBV14	-	TRBJ1-4	TGTGCCAGCAGCCAGATCAGAGAAAAACTGTTTTTT	CASSQIREKLFF
-	TRBV2	-	TRBJ2-7	TGTGCCAGCATAGAGGGAGACCCCTACGAGCAGTACTTC	CASIEGDPYEQYF
TRBD1	TRBV19	few	TRBJ1-5	TGTGCCAGTAGTCCTAGGACAGGGAGGAATCAGCCCCAGCATTTT	CASSPRTGRNQPQHF
TRBD2	TRBV12-5	-	TRBJ2-3	TGTGCTAGTGGTCCCCCGGGGGGTCTCGCAGATACGCAGTATTTT	CASGPPGGLADTQYF
TRBD1	TRBV6-5	-	TRBJ1-3	TGTGCCAGCAGTAGACAGGGACTCACTGGAAACACCATATATTTT	CASSRQGLTGNTIYF
-	TRBV30	few	TRBJ1-1	TGTGCCTGGAGTGGGTCAAAGACAGCAATGAACACTGAAGCTTTCTTT	CAWSGSKTAMNTEAFF
-	TRBV2	-	TRBJ1-1	TGTGCCAGCAGGTCGCAGGGGCGCTCGGCTTTCTTT	CASRSQGRSAFF
TRBD1	TRBV13	-	TRBJ1-1	TGTGCCAGCAGCGAAGGGGACAGGGGCACTGAAGCTTTCTTT	CASSEGDRGTEAFF
-	TRBV2	few	TRBJ1-4	TGTGCCAGCAGTGAACTCAGAGGGGAAAAACTGTTTTTT	CASSELRGEKLFF
-	TRBV3-1/TRBV3-2	-	TRBJ1-4	TGTGCCAGCAGCCAGGGTAGGGGATTGCAGAATGAAAAACTGTTTTTT	CASSQGRGLQNEKLFF
TRBD1	TRBV7-8	-	TRBJ2-7	TGTGCCAGCAGCTTAGCCGGGACAGGGGTCCACTACGAGCAGTACTTC	CASSLAGTGVHYEQYF
TRBD1	TRBV30	-	TRBJ2-1	TGTGCCTGGACCCAGGGGGCTAGATCCAATGAGCAGTTCTTC	CAWTQGARSNEQFF
-	TRBV24-1	-	TRBJ2-7	TGTGCCACCAGTGACCCTGGGACGGGGGTCTACGAGCAGTACTTC	CATSDPGTGVYEQYF
-	TRBV29-1	-	TRBJ1-2	TGCAGCGTTGAAGGTATGGCTGATGGCTACACCTTC	CSVEGMADGYTF
-	TRBV5-4	-	TRBJ1-3	TGTGCCAGCAGCTTGTTGGAGACAGCGGGAAACACCATATATTTT	CASSLLETAGNTIYF
-	TRBV6-1	few	TRBJ1-5	TGTGCCAGCAGTGAAGAAGGGGATCAGCCCCAGCATTTT	CASSEEGDQPQHF
-	TRBV5-6	-	TRBJ1-2	TGTGCCAGCAGCTTGAGTGTCTCTCCGAGAGGTGGCTACACCTTC	CASSLSVSPRGGYTF
TRBD1	TRBV10-3	-	TRBJ1-1	TGTGCCATCAGTGAGTCGGCAGGACAGGGTTTTGTTACTGAAGCTTTCTTT	CAISESAGQGFVTEAFF
-	TRBV5-4	-	TRBJ2-7	TGTGCCAGCAGTCGTCCTACGGGGACATCTTACGAGCAGTACTTC	CASSRPTGTSYEQYF
-	TRBV19	-	TRBJ1-3	TGTGCCAGTAGTGGGTCCGGGACACTCAAGCCAAACACCATATATTTT	CASSGSGTLKPNTIYF
-	TRBV9	-	TRBJ2-3	TGTGCCAGCAGCGTAGGGAGAGGGACTGTTGGCACAGATACGCAGTATTTT	CASSVGRGTVGTDTQYF
TRBD1	TRBV19	-	TRBJ2-7	TGTGCCAGTAGTAGCCGGACAGGGGGCTTGTACGAGCAGTACTTC	CASSSRTGGLYEQYF
-	TRBV19	-	TRBJ2-3	TGTGCCAGTAGTATAAACAGAGTGAATACAGATACGCAGTATTTT	CASSINRVNTDTQYF
TRBD1	TRBV5-4	-	TRBJ1-6	TGTGCCAGCAGCCAGGGGTCCGGACAGGGAGGATCACCCCTCCACTTT	CASSQGSGQGGSPLHF
-	TRBV6-1	-	TRBJ1-2	TGTGCCAGCAGTGATCATCGGGGATCTCTATATGGCTACACCTTC	CASSDHRGSLYGYTF
TRBD2	TRBV19	-	TRBJ2-3	TGTGCCAGTACCCTCGGCGGTAGCGGGGGATCTCACACAGATACGCAGTATTTT	CASTLGGSGGSHTDTQYF
-	TRBV27	-	TRBJ1-6	TGTGCCAGCAGTTTACGACAGAGCTCCTATAATTCACCCCTCCACTTT	CASSLRQSSYNSPLHF
-	TRBV7-9	-	TRBJ1-1	TGTGCCAGCAGCTTAGGGGGGAGGGATACTGAAGCTTTCTTT	CASSLGGRDTEAFF
-	TRBV24-1	-	TRBJ1-1	TGTGCCACCAGTCAACTAATGGGTGAAGCTTTCTTT	CATSQLMGEAFF
TRBD2	TRBV6-4	-	TRBJ2-1	TGTGCCAGCAGCTCACTAGCGGGTAGCTCCTACAATGAGCAGTTCTTC	CASSSLAGSSYNEQFF
-	TRBV27	few	TRBJ1-2	TGTGCCAGCAGTTCTACCCACAGGGAACCCTATGGCTACACCTTC	CASSSTHREPYGYTF
TRBD2	TRBV7-6	-	TRBJ2-1	TGTGCCAGCAGCCCGGGACTAGCGGAATCCAATGAGCAGTTCTTC	CASSPGLAESNEQFF
TRBD1	TRBV7-9	-	TRBJ1-2	TGTGCCAGCAGCGCTGGACAGGACTATGGCTACACCTTC	CASSAGQDYGYTF
TRBD2	TRBV11-2	few	TRBJ2-3	TGTGCCAGCAGCTTAGGAGCGGGGTCCACAGATACGCAGTATTTT	CASSLGAGSTDTQYF
-	TRBV27	-	TRBJ1-2	TGTGCCAGCAGTTCCCCCACAGAAAACTATGGCTACACCTTC	CASSSPTENYGYTF
TRBD1	TRBV30	-	TRBJ1-5	TGTGCCTGGAGTGTACTACAGGGGGCCGGTCAGCCCCAGCATTTT	CAWSVLQGAGQPQHF
-	TRBV18	-	TRBJ2-5	TGTGCCAGCTCACCAGCCAGGGGAGAGACCCAGTACTTC	CASSPARGETQYF
TRBD1	TRBV5-6	-	TRBJ1-1	TGTGCCAGCAGTTTACAGGGGGCCGGCGCTGAAGCTTTCTTT	CASSLQGAGAEAFF
-	TRBV5-1	-	TRBJ2-7	TGCGCCAGCACCCTCACAGGGCCCTACGAGCAGTACTTC	CASTLTGPYEQYF